Below, 21 T cell receptor beta chains from the same sample are listed, as sequenced in a study of T cells after yellow fever vaccination. TCRdb fed the 5' RACE reads into MiXCR, producing one record per CDR3 protein. This repertoire shows roughly 520,000 distinct CDR3 sequences, 20% to 25% found once; its top ten account for around 16%. This material consisted of PBMCs, taken about 21 days after the first yellow fever vaccination. All receptors derive from a young man who received the YFV17D yellow fever vaccine.

This clonotype appeared many times. The chain uses TRBV5-1 and TRBJ1-5; no firm D call. Germline V gene data show CDR1 as SGHRS and CDR2 as YFSETQ. The CDR3 runs 15 residues. V dropped 2 bases and J dropped 7 bases, with 16 bases sitting between them. The CDR3 DNA is TGCGCCAGCAGCTTCCCGGCCACCGCACGGCAGCCCCAGCATTTT. Translating gives CASSFPATARQPQHF.

At least ten counts were recorded for this clonotype. J is TRBJ2-7 and V is TRBV9, with TRBD1 identical over 11 bases. V gave up 0 bases and J gave up 3 bases; unmatched junction bases: 5. The CDR3 covers 16 residues. Germline assignment: CDR1 SGDLS and CDR2 YYNGEE. CDR3 nucleotide sequence: TGTGCCAGCAGCGTAGCTGGGGGACAGGGGGACTACGAGCAGTACTTC. The encoded protein is CASSVAGGQGDYEQYF.

Only a few counts were recorded for this clonotype. This chain joins TRBV4-3 and TRBJ1-5, with 8 bases fitting TRBD1. The V segment lost 2 bases and the J segment 6 bases; nucleotides outside the gene matches: 6. The germline CDR1 and CDR2 sequences are LGHNA and YSLEER. This CDR3 is 15 amino acids long. CDR3 region: CASSQQQGGVQPQHF. Here the CDR3 DNA reads TGCGCCAGCAGCCAACAACAGGGGGGGGTTCAGCCCCAGCATTTT.

This clonotype showed up just a few times. J is TRBJ2-1 and V is TRBV7-2; the match to TRBD2 covers 9 bases. CDR3 length equals 15 residues. Trimming cost V 5 bases and J 8 bases; bases outside gene matches: 10. Germline lookup yields CDR1 SGHTA and CDR2 FQGNSA. CDR3 in DNA: TGTGCCAGCAGCCCAAGTAGCGGGGGAGGGTATGAGCAGTTCTTC. It specifies CASSPSSGGGYEQFF.

This clonotype occurred a few times. This chain links TRBV6-5 with TRBJ2-5, with a weak D call TRBD2 (5 bases). Germline V lookup: CDR1 MNHEY, CDR2 SVGAGI. The CDR3 spans 16 residues. V lost 0 bases and J lost 1, with 12 bases in between. The CDR3 DNA sequence: TGTGCCAGCAGTTACTCCCAGCGGTTTGCCCAAGAGACCCAGTACTTC. Amino acid sequence: CASSYSQRFAQETQYF.

This clonotype has just a few counts. This chain joins TRBV10-3 and TRBJ2-1; D may be TRBD2 (5 bases). CDR1 ENHRY and CDR2 SYGVKD come from the germline V gene. The CDR3 has 14 residues. The V end lost 7 bases, the J end lost 8 bases, and 18 bases lay between the germline ends. CDR3 residues: CAIKGSLTIDEQFF. CDR3 sequence (DNA): TGTGCCATCAAAGGGAGCCTCACCATCGATGAGCAGTTCTTC.

The sample holds a few counts of this clonotype. This chain uses TRBV29-1 with TRBJ2-3; 12 nucleotides agree with TRBD2. The CDR3 sequence is 15 residues long. CDR1 is SQVTM and CDR2 is ANQGSEA in the germline V gene. V shed 3 bases, J shed 2 bases, and the junction held 3 bases outside the gene matches. As DNA, the CDR3 is TGCAGCGTTGACGGGACTAGCGGGTACACAGATACGCAGTATTTT. The encoded protein is CSVDGTSGYTDTQYF.

This chain joins TRBV7-8 and TRBJ2-2; D possibly corresponds to TRBD2 (7 bases). With 5 bases removed from V and 6 bases from J, the gap between germline ends came to 13 bases. There are 14 residues in the CDR3. From germline, CDR1 is SGHVS and CDR2 FQNEAQ. CDR3 protein: CASSNRRGPGELFF. DNA for the CDR3: TGTGCCAGCAGCAACCGGCGGGGGCCCGGGGAGCTGTTTTTT.

This rearrangement joins TRBV7-2 to TRBJ2-1; D might be TRBD1 or TRBD2, each matching 5 bases. Germline CDR1 reads SGHTA; CDR2 reads FQGNSA. The V end was cut by 8 bases, the J end by 5 bases, with 16 bases between. This CDR3 region has 14 residues. CDR3 region: CASDDVRGHNEQFF. In DNA form, the CDR3 reads TGTGCCAGCGACGACGTGAGGGGTCACAATGAGCAGTTCTTC.

The chain has TRBV24-1 and TRBJ2-1; 7 nucleotides match TRBD2. The CDR3 loop spans 15 amino acids. The germline V gene has CDR1 KGHDR and CDR2 SFDVKD. The junction had 4 bases not matched to a gene; V was cut back by 5 bases and J by 1 base. CDR3 protein: CATSGPGGSYNEQFF. The CDR3 DNA is TGTGCCACCAGTGGACCGGGGGGATCCTACAATGAGCAGTTCTTC.

The chain is built from TRBV5-4 and TRBJ2-1; D gene ambiguous. Germline V gene lookup returns CDR1 SGHNT and CDR2 YYREEE (reference sequence). The V end was cut by 6 bases, the J end by 2 bases, with 15 bases between. The CDR3 contains 15 residues. For the CDR3, the DNA is TGTGCCAGCAAGGGCAGGAACGAAGCCTACAATGAGCAGTTCTTC. Its translation is CASKGRNEAYNEQFF. Supplemented by reference TRBV5-4 and TRBJ2-1, the full variable domain reads ETGVTQSPTHLIKTRGQQVTLRCSSQSGHNTVSWYQQALGQGPQFIFQYYREEENGRGNFPPRFSGLQFPNYSSELNVNALELDDSALYLCASKGRNEAYNEQFFGPGTRLTVL.

This clonotype was counted a few times. This chain connects TRBV4-1 to TRBJ1-1; tentative D call: TRBD1 (5 bases). Deletions cut 4 bases from V and 1 base from J, with 13 bases between. CDR1 and CDR2 from the germline V gene are MGHRA and YSYEKL. The CDR3 is made up of 15 amino acids. The CDR3 DNA reads as TGCGCCAGCAGCCTTACAGGTCTGGGGAACACTGAAGCTTTCTTT. It yields the protein CASSLTGLGNTEAFF.

The gene calls are TRBV5-1 and TRBJ2-3, with TRBD1 matching over 8 bases. This CDR3 is 16 amino acids long. Germline CDR1 is SGHRS and CDR2 is YFSETQ. Losses at the gene ends were 4 bases for V and 4 bases for J; bases not matched to a gene: 11. Written as DNA, the CDR3 is TGCGCCAGCAGCGGACCGACAGGGGTACAAGCAGATACGCAGTATTTT. Its translation is CASSGPTGVQADTQYF.

V is TRBV27 and J is TRBJ1-5; no definite D call. The length of the CDR3 is 13 residues. Germline V gene lookup returns CDR1 MNHEY and CDR2 SMNVEV (reference sequence). V dropped 8 bases and J dropped 4 bases, with 12 bases sitting between them. The CDR3 DNA reads TGTGCCAGCGGATTTACGGGGAATCAGCCCCAGCATTTT. Encoded protein: CASGFTGNQPQHF.

This clonotype was detected a few times. The rearrangement joins TRBV19 to TRBJ2-2; weak D call: TRBD2 (5 bases). This CDR3 is built from 14 residues. V was pared by 6 bases and J by 4 bases, with 12 bases between. CDR1 LNHDA and CDR2 SQIVND come from the germline V gene (reference sequence). Here the CDR3 reads CASSRWAGTGELFF. For the CDR3, the DNA is TGTGCCAGTAGCCGGTGGGCGGGCACCGGGGAGCTGTTTTTT. The variable domain in full, with the rest retrieved from reference TRBV19 and TRBJ2-2, is DGGITQSPKYLFRKEGQNVTLSCEQNLNHDAMYWYRQDPGQGLRLIYYSQIVNDFQKGDIAEGYSVSREKKESFPLTVTSAQKNPTAFYLCASSRWAGTGELFFGEGSRLTVL.

This clonotype has just a few counts. This sequence joins TRBV4-3 and TRBJ2-3; 8 nucleotides match TRBD1. The CDR3 length is 15 residues. Germline-derived CDR1 and CDR2 are LGHNA and YSLEER. The V segment lost 4 bases and the J segment 4 bases; nucleotides outside the gene matches: 7. This CDR3 is CASSPGTGPSDTQYF. In DNA form, the CDR3 reads TGCGCCAGCAGCCCCGGGACAGGCCCCTCAGATACGCAGTATTTT.

V gene TRBV12-3 or TRBV12-4 combines with J gene TRBJ2-5, with 11 bases fitting TRBD2. The CDR3 has 14 residues. V dropped 6 bases and J dropped 5; count of bases not matched to a gene: 5. The CDR3 loop reads CASRNSGGAETQYF. The CDR3 nucleotides read TGTGCCAGCAGAAATAGCGGGGGGGCGGAGACCCAGTACTTC.

V gene TRBV4-1 combines with J gene TRBJ1-6; D unresolved. The CDR3 extends over 17 amino acids. The V gene's germline CDR1 is MGHRA and CDR2 YSYEKL. Trimming left V 1 base short and J 7 bases short, with 17 bases between. The CDR3 coding sequence is TGCGCCAGCAGCCAAGTAGGATGGGCCTTGGGGAATTCACCCCTCCACTTT. Residues: CASSQVGWALGNSPLHF.

The chain couples TRBV7-9 to TRBJ2-1; D unclear. Deletions cut 4 bases from V and 6 bases from J, with 19 bases between. Germline V lookup: CDR1 SEHNR, CDR2 FQNEAQ (reference sequence). This CDR3 contains 16 residues. In nucleotides, the CDR3 is TGTGCCAGCAGCTATCTCCGGGCCCAACTAACCAATGAGCAGTTCTTC. This gives the protein CASSYLRAQLTNEQFF. Complete variable domain (other parts from reference TRBV7-9 and TRBJ2-1): DTGVSQNPRHKITKRGQNVTFRCDPISEHNRLYWYRQTLGQGPEFLTYFQNEAQLEKSRLLSDRFSAERPKGSFSTLEIQRTEQGDSAMYLCASSYLRAQLTNEQFFGPGTRLTVL.

The chain recombines TRBV20-1 with TRBJ2-3, with 9 bases that match TRBD2. Germline V gene data show CDR1 as DFQATT and CDR2 as SNEGSKA (reference sequence). V gave up 6 bases and J gave up 2 bases; unmatched junction bases: 9. The CDR3 loop spans 15 amino acids. CDR3 in amino acids: CSASQTSGLTDTQYF. The CDR3 DNA sequence: TGCAGTGCCAGTCAGACTAGCGGCCTCACAGATACGCAGTATTTT.

The V call is TRBV27, the J call TRBJ2-1; D is unresolved. The V end was cut by 0 bases, the J end by 1 base, with 16 bases between. Germline CDR1 MNHEY, CDR2 SMNVEV (reference sequence). This CDR3 is built from 18 residues. CDR3 DNA sequence: TGTGCCAGCAGTTTATCTGGATCCTTTGACCTTTCCTACAATGAGCAGTTCTTC. It encodes CASSLSGSFDLSYNEQFF.